This passage covers 2 T cell receptor beta chains from one sample sequenced in a study of CD8 T cells in Susac syndrome. Random hexamers primed reverse transcription of about 0.5 to 1 ug RNA. TCRdb re-called the immunoSEQ multiplex PCR reads with MiXCR, one entry per CDR3 protein. The data contain roughly 150,000 distinct CDR3 sequences, 94% of them singletons. Sequenced material: CD8+ T cells from PBMCs. These receptors were obtained from a human donor with multiple sclerosis.

This clonotype was seen more than once but under ten times. The chain is built from TRBV13 and TRBJ2-7; perhaps TRBD2 as D (6 bases). Germline CDR1 PRHDT, CDR2 FYEKMQ (reference sequence). V was trimmed by 9 bases and J by 0 bases, leaving 12 bases between them. The CDR3 covers 13 residues. CDR3 in amino acids: CASSHGGSYEQYF. The CDR3 DNA reads as TGTGCCAGTTCGCACGGGGGCTCCTACGAGCAGTACTTC. The full variable domain, rest sourced from reference TRBV13 and TRBJ2-7, is AAGVIQSPRHLIKEKRETATLKCYPIPRHDTVYWYQQGPGQDPQFLISFYEKMQSDKGSIPDRFSAQQFSDYHSELNMSSLELGDSALYFCASSHGGSYEQYFGPGTRLTVT.

The rearrangement joins TRBV18 to TRBJ2-3, with D unresolved. CDR1 is KGHSH, CDR2 LQKENI, per germline. Trimming stripped 3 bases from V and 0 bases from J, with 16 bases between. The CDR3 totals 17 residues. The CDR3 sequence: CASSPLRAYTSTDTQYF. The CDR3 nucleotides are TGTGCCAGCTCACCCCTCCGGGCCTACACTAGCACAGATACGCAGTATTTT.